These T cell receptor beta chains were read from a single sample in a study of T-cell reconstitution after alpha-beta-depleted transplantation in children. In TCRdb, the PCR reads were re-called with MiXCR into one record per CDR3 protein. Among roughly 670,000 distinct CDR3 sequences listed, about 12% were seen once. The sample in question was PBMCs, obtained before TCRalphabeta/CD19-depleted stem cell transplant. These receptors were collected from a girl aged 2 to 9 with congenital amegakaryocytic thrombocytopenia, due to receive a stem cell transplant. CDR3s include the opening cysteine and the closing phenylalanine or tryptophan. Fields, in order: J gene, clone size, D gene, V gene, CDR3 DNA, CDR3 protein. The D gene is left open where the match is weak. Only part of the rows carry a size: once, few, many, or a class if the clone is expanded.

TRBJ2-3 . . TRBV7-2 TGTGCCAGCAGCCCCCAGGGGGGGCAGGCAGATACGCAGTATTTT CASSPQGGQADTQYF
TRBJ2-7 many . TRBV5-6 TGTGCCAGCAGCTTAGGGGCCTACGAGCAGTACTTC CASSLGAYEQYF
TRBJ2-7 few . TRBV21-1 TGTGCCAGCAGCAAAACCAGGGTCACAGGGATAAACTACGAGCAGTACTTC CASSKTRVTGINYEQYF
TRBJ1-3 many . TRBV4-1 TGCGCCAGCAGCCAAGGACACTTCTCTGGAAACACCATATATTTT CASSQGHFSGNTIYF
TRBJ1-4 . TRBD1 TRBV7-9 TGTGGCAGCAGCTTAGGGATGGACAGGGGCGAAAAACTGTTTTTT CGSSLGMDRGEKLFF
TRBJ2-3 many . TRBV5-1 TGCGCCAGCAGCTTGGAGGCAGGGTGGGACACAGATACGCAGTATTTT CASSLEAGWDTDTQYF
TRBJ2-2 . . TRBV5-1 TGCGCCAGCAGCTCCGGCGCGGCCACCGGGGAGCTGTTTTTT CASSSGAATGELFF
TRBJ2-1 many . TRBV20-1 TGCAGTGCTATTTCAAAAGCGGGCCTCTCCTACAATGAGCAGTTCTTC CSAISKAGLSYNEQFF
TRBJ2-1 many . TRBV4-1 TGCGCCAGCAGCCCCCCGGGGAGTCCCTACAATGAGCAGTTCTTC CASSPPGSPYNEQFF
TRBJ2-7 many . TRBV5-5 TGTGCCAGCAGTATGGAGGGGCCTTCCTACGAGCAGTACTTC CASSMEGPSYEQYF
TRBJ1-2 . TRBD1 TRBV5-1 TGCGCCAGCAGCGATGGGACAGGGGGTTCCTATGGCTACACCTTC CASSDGTGGSYGYTF
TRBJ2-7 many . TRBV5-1 TGCGCCAGCAGCATCTCGTCCGGGACTTTTTCCTACGAGCAGTACTTC CASSISSGTFSYEQYF
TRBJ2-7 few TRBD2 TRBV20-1 TGCAGTGCTTTAGTAAGCGGGGCCGGGGAGCAGTACTTC CSALVSGAGEQYF
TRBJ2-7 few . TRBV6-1 TGTGCCAGCAGTGTTCGATACTACGAGCAGTACTTC CASSVRYYEQYF
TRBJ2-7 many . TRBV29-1 TGCAGCGTTGAAGGGGACACCTTCTACGAGCAGTACTTC CSVEGDTFYEQYF
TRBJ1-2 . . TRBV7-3 TGTGCCAGTGAGCTGAGGTACAGGCCTAACTATGGCTACACCTTC CASELRYRPNYGYTF
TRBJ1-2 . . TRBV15 TGTGCCACCAGCAGAGAGGCCAGCGCCTATGGCTACACCTTC CATSREASAYGYTF
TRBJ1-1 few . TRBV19 TGTGCCAGTAGCAATACGTTTAGGACAGCGAACACTGAAGCTTTCTTT CASSNTFRTANTEAFF
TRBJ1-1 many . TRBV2 TGTGCCAGCAGTGAATTCTGGTTTTCTATGAACACTGAAGCTTTCTTT CASSEFWFSMNTEAFF